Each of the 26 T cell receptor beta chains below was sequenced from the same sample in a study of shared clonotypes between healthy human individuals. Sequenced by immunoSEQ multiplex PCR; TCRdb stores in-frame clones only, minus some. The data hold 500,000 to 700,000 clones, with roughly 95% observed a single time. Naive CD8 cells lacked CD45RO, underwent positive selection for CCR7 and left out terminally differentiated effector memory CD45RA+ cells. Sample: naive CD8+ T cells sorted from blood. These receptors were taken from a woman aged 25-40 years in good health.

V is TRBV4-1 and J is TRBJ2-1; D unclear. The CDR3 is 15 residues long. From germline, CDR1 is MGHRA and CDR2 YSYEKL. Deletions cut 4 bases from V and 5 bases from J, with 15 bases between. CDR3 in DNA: TGCGCCAGCAGCCCCTCGATGTTGGCAGACAATGAGCAGTTCTTC. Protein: CASSPSMLADNEQFF.

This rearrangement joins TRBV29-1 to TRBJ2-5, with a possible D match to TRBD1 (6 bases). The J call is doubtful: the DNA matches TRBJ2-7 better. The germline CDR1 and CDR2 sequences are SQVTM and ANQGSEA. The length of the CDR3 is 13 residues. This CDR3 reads CSVVRDTTYEQYF. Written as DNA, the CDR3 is TGCAGCGTTGTTCGGGACACCACCTACGAGCAGTACTTC.

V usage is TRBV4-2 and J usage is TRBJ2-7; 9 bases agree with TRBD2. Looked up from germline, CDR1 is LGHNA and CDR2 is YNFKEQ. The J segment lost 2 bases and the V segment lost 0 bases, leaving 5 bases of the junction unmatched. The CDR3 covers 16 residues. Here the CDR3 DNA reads TGTGCCAGCAGCCAAGAGGGACTAGCCGTTACCTACGAGCAGTACTTC. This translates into CASSQEGLAVTYEQYF.

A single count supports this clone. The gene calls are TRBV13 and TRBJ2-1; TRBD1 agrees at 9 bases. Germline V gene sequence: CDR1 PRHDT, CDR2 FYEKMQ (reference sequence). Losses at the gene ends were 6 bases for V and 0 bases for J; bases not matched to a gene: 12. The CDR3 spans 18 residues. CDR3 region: CASSPTGGEVSSYNEQFF. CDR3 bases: TGTGCCAGCAGTCCAACAGGGGGCGAGGTAAGCTCCTACAATGAGCAGTTCTTC.

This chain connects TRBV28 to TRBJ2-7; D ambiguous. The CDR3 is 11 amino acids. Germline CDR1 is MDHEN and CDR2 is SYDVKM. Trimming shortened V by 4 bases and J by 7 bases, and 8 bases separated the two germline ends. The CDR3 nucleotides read TGTGCCAGCAGTTCCGCTCGTGAGCAGTACTTC. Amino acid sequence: CASSSAREQYF.

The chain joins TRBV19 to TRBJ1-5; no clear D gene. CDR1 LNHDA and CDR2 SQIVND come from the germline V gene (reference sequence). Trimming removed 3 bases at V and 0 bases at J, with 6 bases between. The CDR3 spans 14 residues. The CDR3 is CASSMVYSNQPQHF. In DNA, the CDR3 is TGTGCCAGTAGTATGGTTTATAGCAATCAGCCCCAGCATTTT.

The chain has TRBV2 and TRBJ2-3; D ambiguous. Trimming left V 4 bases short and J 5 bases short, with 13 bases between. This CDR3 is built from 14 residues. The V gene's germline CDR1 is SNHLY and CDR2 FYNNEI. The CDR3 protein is CASSVKSKGDTQYF. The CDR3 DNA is TGTGCCAGCAGTGTAAAGAGTAAGGGAGATACGCAGTATTTT.

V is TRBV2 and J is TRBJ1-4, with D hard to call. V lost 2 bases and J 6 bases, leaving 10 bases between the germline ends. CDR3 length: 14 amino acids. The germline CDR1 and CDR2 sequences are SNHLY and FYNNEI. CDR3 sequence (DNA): TGTGCCAGCAGTGAATGGGTCAGTTATGAAAAACTGTTTTTT. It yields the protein CASSEWVSYEKLFF.

For the CDR3, the DNA is TGTGCCAGCAGCCAAGACGGTCCAACTAATGAAAAACTGTTTTTT. Translating gives CASSQDGPTNEKLFF. The J gene is TRBJ1-4, the V gene TRBV5-4; D remains unclear. Germline V gene data show CDR1 as SGHNT and CDR2 as YYREEE (reference sequence). CDR3 length: 15 amino acids. Deletions cut 4 bases from V and 0 bases from J, with 10 bases between.

CDR3 nucleotides: TGTGCCAGCAGCGTAGGAGCGGGGATCTACAATGAGCAGTTCTTC. This translates into CASSVGAGIYNEQFF. The chain couples TRBV9 to TRBJ2-1; 7 nucleotides agree with TRBD2. The CDR3 consists of 15 residues. V shed 0 bases and J 3 bases; nucleotides not matched to a gene: 3. Germline V CDR1 and CDR2: SGDLS, YYNGEE.

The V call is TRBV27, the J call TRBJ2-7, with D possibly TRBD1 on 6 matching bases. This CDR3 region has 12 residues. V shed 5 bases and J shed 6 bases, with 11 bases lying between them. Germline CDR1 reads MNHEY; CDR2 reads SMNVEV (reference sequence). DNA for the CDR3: TGTGCCAGCAGTCCACAGGGTCCCGAGCAGTACTTC. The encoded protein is CASSPQGPEQYF.

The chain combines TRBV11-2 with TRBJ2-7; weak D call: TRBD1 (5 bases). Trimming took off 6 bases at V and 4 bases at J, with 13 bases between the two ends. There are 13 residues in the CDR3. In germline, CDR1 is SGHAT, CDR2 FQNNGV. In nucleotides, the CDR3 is TGTGCCAGCAGGCCGAATGGACAATACGAGCAGTACTTC. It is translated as CASRPNGQYEQYF. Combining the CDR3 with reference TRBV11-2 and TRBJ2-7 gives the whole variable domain EAGVAQSPRYKIIEKRQSVAFWCNPISGHATLYWYQQILGQGPKLLIQFQNNGVVDDSQLPKDRFSAERLKGVDSTLKIQPAKLEDSAVYLCASRPNGQYEQYFGPGTRLTVT.

This CDR3 reads CASSQTETATNEKLFF. The CDR3 nucleotides read TGTGCCAGCAGCCAAACCGAGACAGCAACTAATGAAAAACTGTTTTTT. The genes are TRBV28 and TRBJ1-4, with a possible D match to TRBD1 (5 bases). The germline gives CDR1 MDHEN, CDR2 SYDVKM. The CDR3 extends over 16 amino acids. Deletions cut 6 bases from V and 0 bases from J, with 14 bases between.

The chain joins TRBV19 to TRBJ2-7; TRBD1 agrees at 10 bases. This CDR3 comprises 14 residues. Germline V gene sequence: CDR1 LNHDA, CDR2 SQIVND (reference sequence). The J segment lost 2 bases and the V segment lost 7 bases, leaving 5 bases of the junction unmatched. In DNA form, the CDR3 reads TGTGCCAGTACCGTGACAGGGGGCGCCTACGAGCAGTACTTC. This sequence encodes CASTVTGGAYEQYF.

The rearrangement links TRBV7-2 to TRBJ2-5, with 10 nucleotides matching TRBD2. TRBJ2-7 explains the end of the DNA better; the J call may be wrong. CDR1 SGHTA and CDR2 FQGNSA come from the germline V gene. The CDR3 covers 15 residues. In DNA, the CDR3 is TGTGCCAGCAGCTGGGGAGCGGGAGGGCCTTACGAGCAGTACTTC. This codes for CASSWGAGGPYEQYF.

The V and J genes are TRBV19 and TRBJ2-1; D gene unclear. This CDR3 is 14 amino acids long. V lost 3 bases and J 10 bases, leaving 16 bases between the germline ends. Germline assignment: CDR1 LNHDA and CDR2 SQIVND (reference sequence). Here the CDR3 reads CASSIFEASGEQFF. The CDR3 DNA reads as TGTGCCAGTAGTATCTTCGAGGCGTCGGGCGAGCAGTTCTTC.

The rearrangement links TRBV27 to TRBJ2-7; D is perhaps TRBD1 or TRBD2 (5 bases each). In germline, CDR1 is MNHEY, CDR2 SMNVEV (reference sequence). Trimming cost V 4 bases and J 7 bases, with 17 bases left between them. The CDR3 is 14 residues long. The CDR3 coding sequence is TGTGCCAGCAGTTCCCCTCGGGGCACCAGAGAGCAGTACTTC. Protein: CASSSPRGTREQYF.

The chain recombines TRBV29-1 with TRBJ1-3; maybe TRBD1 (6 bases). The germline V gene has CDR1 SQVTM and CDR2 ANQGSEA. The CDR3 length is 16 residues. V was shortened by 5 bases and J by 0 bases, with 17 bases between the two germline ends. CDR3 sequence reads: CSVRGDTLTSGNTIYF. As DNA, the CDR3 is TGCAGCGTTCGGGGGGACACCCTTACCTCTGGAAACACCATATATTTT. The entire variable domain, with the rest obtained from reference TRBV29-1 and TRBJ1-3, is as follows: SAVISQKPSRDICQRGTSLTIQCQVDSQVTMMFWYRQQPGQSLTLIATANQGSEATYESGFVIDKFPISRPNLTFSTLTVSNMSPEDSSIYLCSVRGDTLTSGNTIYFGEGSWLTVV.

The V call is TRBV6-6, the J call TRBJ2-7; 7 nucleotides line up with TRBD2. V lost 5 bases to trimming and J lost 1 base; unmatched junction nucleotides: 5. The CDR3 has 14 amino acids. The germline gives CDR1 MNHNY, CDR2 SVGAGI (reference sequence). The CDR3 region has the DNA TGTGCCAGCAGTCTTTCAGCGGGGTCCTACGAGCAGTACTTC. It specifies CASSLSAGSYEQYF.

Here the CDR3 DNA reads TGCAGCGTCATGGGGGAGACCCAGTACTTC. Translation: CSVMGETQYF. The chain carries TRBV29-1 and TRBJ2-5, with D hard to call. The CDR3 runs to 10 residues. V was trimmed by 6 bases and J by 5 bases, leaving 7 bases between them. Germline CDR1 is SQVTM and CDR2 is ANQGSEA. Full variable domain (missing parts from reference TRBV29-1 and TRBJ2-5): SAVISQKPSRDICQRGTSLTIQCQVDSQVTMMFWYRQQPGQSLTLIATANQGSEATYESGFVIDKFPISRPNLTFSTLTVSNMSPEDSSIYLCSVMGETQYFGPGTRLLVL.

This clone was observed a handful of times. CDR3 amino acids: CASSTRDRAMAFF. CDR3 sequence (DNA): TGCGCCAGCAGCACTAGGGACAGGGCAATGGCTTTCTTT. The chain combines TRBV5-1 with TRBJ1-1; 9 positions agree with TRBD1. The CDR3 consists of 13 residues. V was clipped by 4 bases and J by 11 bases; unmatched bases: 9. The germline gives CDR1 SGHRS, CDR2 YFSETQ.

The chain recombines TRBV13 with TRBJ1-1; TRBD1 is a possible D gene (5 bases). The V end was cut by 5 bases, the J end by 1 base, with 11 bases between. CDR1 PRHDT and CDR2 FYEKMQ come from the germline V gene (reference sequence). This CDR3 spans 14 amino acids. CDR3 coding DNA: TGTGCCAGCAGCCCCGGGACCGGGAACACTGAAGCTTTCTTT. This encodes CASSPGTGNTEAFF. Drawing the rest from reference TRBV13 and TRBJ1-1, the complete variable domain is AAGVIQSPRHLIKEKRETATLKCYPIPRHDTVYWYQQGPGQDPQFLISFYEKMQSDKGSIPDRFSAQQFSDYHSELNMSSLELGDSALYFCASSPGTGNTEAFFGQGTRLTVV.

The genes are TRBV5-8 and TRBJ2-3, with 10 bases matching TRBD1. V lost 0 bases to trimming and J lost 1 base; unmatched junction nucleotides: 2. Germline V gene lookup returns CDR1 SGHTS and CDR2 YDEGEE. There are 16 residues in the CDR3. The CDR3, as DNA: TGTGCCAGCAGCTTGGCCGGGACAGGGGGCACAGATACGCAGTATTTT. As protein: CASSLAGTGGTDTQYF.

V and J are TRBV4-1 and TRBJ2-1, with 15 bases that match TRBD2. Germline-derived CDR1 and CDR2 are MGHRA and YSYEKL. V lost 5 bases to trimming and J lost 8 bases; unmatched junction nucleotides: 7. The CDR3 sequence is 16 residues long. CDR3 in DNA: TGCGCCAGCAGCTTCCGGACTAGCGGGAGGGCCGATGAGCAGTTCTTC. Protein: CASSFRTSGRADEQFF.

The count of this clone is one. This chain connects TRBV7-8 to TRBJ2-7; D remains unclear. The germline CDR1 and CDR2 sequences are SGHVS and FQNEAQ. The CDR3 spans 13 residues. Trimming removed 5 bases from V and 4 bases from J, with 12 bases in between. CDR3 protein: CASSLQRGYEQYF. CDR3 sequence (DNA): TGTGCCAGCAGCCTACAGCGCGGTTACGAGCAGTACTTC.

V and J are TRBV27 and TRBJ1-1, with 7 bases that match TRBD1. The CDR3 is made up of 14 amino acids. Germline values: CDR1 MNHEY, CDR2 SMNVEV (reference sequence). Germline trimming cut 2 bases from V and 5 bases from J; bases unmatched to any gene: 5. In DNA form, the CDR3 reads TGTGCCAGCAGTTTACAGGGGGGGACGACTGAAGCTTTCTTT. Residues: CASSLQGGTTEAFF.